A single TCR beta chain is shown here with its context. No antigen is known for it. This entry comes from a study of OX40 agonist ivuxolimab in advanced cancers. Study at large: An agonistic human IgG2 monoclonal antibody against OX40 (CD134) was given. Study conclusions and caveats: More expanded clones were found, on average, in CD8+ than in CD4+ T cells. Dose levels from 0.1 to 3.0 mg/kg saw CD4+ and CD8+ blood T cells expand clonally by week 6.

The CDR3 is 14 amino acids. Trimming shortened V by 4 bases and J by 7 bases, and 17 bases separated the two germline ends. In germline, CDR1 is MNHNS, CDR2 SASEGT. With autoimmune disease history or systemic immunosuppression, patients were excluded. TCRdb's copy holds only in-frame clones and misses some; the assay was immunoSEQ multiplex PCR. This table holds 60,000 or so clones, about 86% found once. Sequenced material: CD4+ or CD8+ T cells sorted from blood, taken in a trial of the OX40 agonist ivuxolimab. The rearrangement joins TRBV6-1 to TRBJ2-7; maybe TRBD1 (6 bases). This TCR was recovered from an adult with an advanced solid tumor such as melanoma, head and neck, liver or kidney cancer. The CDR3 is CASSGFFGGLEQYF. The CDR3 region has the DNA TGTGCCAGCAGTGGGTTTTTTGGGGGCTTGGAGCAGTACTTC.